This T cell receptor beta chain derives from a study of CD8 T cells in ankylosing spondylitis. General study points: A number of the motif variants had already been described in reactive arthritis synovial fluid and blood. There was a TCR beta motif, made of several highly homologous variants, that appeared characteristic of ankylosing spondylitis blood. A CD8+ phenotype characterized the disease-linked clones, which were relatively rare in peripheral blood.

CDR1 and CDR2 from the germline V gene are SQVTM and ANQGSEA. The CDR3 runs to 13 residues. V was pared by 0 bases and J by 6 bases, with 9 bases between. Library preparation for TCR beta used quantitative 5'-RACE with molecular barcodes. TCRdb ran MiXCR on the 5' RACE reads and lists one entry per CDR3 protein. The sample has roughly 260,000 distinct CDR3 sequences, about 19% seen once. A word on this clonotype: Antigen unknown.

V usage is TRBV29-1 and J usage is TRBJ1-3; D gene ambiguous. The sequenced sample was blood, either unsorted or a sorted T cell fraction (not recorded which). This TCR was recovered from a male donor with ankylosing spondylitis or in good health (not recorded which). In DNA, the CDR3 is TGCAGCGTTGAAGATCGTGGTGAAAACACCATATATTTT. Translated: CSVEDRGENTIYF.